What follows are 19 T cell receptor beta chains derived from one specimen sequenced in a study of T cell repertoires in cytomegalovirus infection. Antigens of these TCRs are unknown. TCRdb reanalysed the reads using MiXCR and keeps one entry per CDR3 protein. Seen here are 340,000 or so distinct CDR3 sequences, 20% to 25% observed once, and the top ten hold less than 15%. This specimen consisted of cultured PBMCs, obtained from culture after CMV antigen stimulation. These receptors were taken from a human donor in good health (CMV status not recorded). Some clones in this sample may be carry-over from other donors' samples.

The DNA of the CDR3 is TGTGCCAGCAGCTTAGGTGTTACCAGGGAGAATGAGCAGTTCTTC. This sequence encodes CASSLGVTRENEQFF. V is TRBV7-2 and J is TRBJ2-1; D is tentatively TRBD1 or TRBD2 (5 bases each). The CDR3 contains 15 residues. Germline CDR1 reads SGHTA; CDR2 reads FQGNSA. V lost 1 base and J 7 bases, leaving 14 bases between the germline ends. The variable domain in full, with the rest retrieved from reference TRBV7-2 and TRBJ2-1, is GAGVSQSPSNKVTEKGKDVELRCDPISGHTALYWYRQSLGQGLEFLIYFQGNSAPDKSGLPSDRFSAERTGGSVSTLTIQRTQQEDSAVYLCASSLGVTRENEQFFGPGTRLTVL.

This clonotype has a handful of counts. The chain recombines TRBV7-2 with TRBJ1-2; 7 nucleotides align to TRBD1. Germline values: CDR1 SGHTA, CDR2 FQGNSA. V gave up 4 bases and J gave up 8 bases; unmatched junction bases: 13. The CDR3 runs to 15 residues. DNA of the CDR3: TGTGCCAGCAGCTCAAAGACAGGGTTATTCGACGGCTACACCTTC. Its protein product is CASSSKTGLFDGYTF. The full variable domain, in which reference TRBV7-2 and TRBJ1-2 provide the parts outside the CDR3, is GAGVSQSPSNKVTEKGKDVELRCDPISGHTALYWYRQSLGQGLEFLIYFQGNSAPDKSGLPSDRFSAERTGGSVSTLTIQRTQQEDSAVYLCASSSKTGLFDGYTFGSGTRLTVV.

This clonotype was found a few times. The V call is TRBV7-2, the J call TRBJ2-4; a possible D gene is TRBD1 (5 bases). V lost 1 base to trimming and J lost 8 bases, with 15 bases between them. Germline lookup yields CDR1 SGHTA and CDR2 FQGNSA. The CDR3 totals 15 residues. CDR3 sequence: CASSLGPQGRDIQYF. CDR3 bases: TGTGCCAGCAGCTTAGGACCCCAGGGTAGGGACATTCAGTACTTC.

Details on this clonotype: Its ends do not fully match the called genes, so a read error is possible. The CDR3 region has the DNA TGTGCCGGCAGACTAGCAGATACGCAGTATTTT. Encoded protein: CAGRLADTQYF. The chain uses TRBV2 and TRBJ2-3, with D possibly being TRBD2 (6 bases). The CDR3 spans 11 residues. The germline V gene encodes CDR1 SNHLY and CDR2 FYNNEI. Filled out from reference TRBV2 and TRBJ2-3, the complete variable domain reads EPEVTQTPSHQVTQMGQEVILRCVPISNHLYFYWYRQILGQKVEFLVSFYNNEISEKSEIFDDQFSVERPDGSNFTLKIRSTKLEDSAMYFCAGRLADTQYFGPGTRLTVL.

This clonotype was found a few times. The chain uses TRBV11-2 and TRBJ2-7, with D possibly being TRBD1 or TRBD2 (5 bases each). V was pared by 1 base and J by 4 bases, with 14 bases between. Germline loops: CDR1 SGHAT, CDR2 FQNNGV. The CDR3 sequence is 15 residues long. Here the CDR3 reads CASSLVSGRGYEQYV. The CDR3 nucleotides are TGTGCCAGCAGCTTAGTTTCGGGGCGCGGGTACGAGCAGTACGTC.

CDR3 DNA: TGCGCCAGCAGCCTCCCACATGGTGCCACTGGCGATGAGCAGTTCTTC. Translated, it gives CASSLPHGATGDEQFF. The chain links TRBV4-1 to TRBJ2-1; D remains unclear. Trimming cost V 4 bases and J 8 bases, with 21 bases left between them. Germline V gives CDR1 MGHRA, CDR2 YSYEKL. This CDR3 comprises 16 residues.

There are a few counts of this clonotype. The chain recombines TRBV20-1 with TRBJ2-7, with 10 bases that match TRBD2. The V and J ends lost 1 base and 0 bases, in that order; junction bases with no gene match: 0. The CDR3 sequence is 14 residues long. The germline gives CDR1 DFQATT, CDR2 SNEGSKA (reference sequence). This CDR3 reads CSARGTSGSYEQYF. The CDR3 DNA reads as TGCAGTGCTAGAGGGACTAGCGGCTCCTACGAGCAGTACTTC.

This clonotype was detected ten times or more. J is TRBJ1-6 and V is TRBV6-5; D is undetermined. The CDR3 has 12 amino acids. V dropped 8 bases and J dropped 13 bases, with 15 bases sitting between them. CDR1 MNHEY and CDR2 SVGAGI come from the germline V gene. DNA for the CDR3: TGTGCCAGCTCCCGGACTAGGAGCCCCCTCCACTTT. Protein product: CASSRTRSPLHF.

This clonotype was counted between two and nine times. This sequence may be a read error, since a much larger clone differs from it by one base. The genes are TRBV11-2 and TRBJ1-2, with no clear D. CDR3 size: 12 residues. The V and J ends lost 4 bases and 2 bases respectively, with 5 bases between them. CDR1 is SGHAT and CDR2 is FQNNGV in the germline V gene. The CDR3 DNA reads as TGTGCCAGCAGCTACGACAACTATGGCTACACCTTC. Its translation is CASSYDNYGYTF.

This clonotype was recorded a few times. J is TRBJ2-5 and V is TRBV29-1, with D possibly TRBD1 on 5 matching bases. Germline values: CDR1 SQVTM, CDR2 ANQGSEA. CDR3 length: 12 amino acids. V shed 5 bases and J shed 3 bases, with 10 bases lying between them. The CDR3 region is CSVQGHEETQYF. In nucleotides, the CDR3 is TGCAGCGTTCAAGGACACGAAGAGACCCAGTACTTC.

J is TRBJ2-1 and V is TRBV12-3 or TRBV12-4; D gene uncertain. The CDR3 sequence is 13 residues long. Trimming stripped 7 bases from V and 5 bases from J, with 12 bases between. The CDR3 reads CASTALENNEQFF. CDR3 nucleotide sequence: TGTGCCAGCACTGCCCTGGAAAACAATGAGCAGTTCTTC.

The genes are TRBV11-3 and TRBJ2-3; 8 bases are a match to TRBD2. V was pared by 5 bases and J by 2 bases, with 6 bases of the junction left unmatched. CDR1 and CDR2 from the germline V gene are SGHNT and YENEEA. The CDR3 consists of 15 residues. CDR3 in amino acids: CASSPGGGNTDTQYF. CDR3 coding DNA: TGTGCCAGCAGCCCCGGGGGGGGTAACACAGATACGCAGTATTTT. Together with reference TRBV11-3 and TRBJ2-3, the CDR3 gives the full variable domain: EAGVVQSPRYKIIEKKQPVAFWCNPISGHNTLYWYLQNLGQGPELLIRYENEEAVDDSQLPKDRFSAERLKGVDSTLKIQPAELGDSAVYLCASSPGGGNTDTQYFGPGTRLTVL.

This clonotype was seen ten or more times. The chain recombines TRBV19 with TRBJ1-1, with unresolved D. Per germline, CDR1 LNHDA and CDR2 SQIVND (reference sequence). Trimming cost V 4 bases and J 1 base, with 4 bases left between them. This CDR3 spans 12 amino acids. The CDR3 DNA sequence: TGTGCCAGTAGTAGACCGAACACTGAAGCTTTCTTT. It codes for CASSRPNTEAFF.

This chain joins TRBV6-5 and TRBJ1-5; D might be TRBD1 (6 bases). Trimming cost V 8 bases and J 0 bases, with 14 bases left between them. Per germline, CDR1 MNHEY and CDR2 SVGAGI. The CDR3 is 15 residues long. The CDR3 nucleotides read TGTGCCAGCGGGAGGGGGGCCTATAGCAATCAGCCCCAGCATTTT. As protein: CASGRGAYSNQPQHF.

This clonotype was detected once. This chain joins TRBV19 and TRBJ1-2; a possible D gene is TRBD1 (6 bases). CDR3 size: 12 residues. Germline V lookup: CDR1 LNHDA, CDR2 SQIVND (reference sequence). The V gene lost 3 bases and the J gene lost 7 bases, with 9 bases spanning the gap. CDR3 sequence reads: CASSIAGAGYTF. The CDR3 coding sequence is TGTGCCAGTAGTATTGCAGGGGCTGGCTACACCTTC.

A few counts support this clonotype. The CDR3 protein is CAISETGLAGGETQYF. The CDR3, as DNA: TGTGCCATCAGTGAGACCGGACTAGCGGGAGGAGAGACCCAGTACTTC. The chain uses TRBV10-3 and TRBJ2-5; the match to TRBD2 covers 14 bases. V gave up 2 bases and J gave up 4 bases; unmatched junction bases: 3. Germline-derived CDR1 and CDR2 are ENHRY and SYGVKD. The CDR3 has 16 residues.

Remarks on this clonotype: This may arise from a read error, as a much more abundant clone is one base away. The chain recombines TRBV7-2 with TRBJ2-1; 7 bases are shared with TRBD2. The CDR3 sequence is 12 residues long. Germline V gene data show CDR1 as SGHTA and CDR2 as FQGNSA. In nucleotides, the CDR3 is TGTGCCAGCAGCCCCGGGACTACAAAGCAGTTATTC. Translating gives CASSPGTTKQLF.

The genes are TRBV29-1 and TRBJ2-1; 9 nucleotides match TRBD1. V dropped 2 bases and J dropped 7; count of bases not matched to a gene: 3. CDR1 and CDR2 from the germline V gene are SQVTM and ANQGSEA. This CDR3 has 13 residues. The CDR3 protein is CSVERDRVNEQFF. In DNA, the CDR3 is TGCAGCGTTGAAAGGGACAGGGTGAATGAGCAGTTCTTC.

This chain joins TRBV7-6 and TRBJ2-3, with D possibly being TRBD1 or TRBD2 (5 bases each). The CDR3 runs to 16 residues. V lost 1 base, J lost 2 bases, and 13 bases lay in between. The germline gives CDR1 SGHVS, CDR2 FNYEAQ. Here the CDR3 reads CASSLGAPGPTDTQYF. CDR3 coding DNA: TGTGCCAGCAGCTTAGGGGCTCCGGGGCCCACAGATACGCAGTATTTT.